This note documents a single T cell receptor (beta chain) sequence. Its cognate antigen is unknown. These data originate in a study of T-cell memory formation after mild COVID-19. Overall study results and limits: Memory cells collected pre-infection included some clones that later responded, suggesting cross-reactive memory joined. Contracting CD8+ clones were enriched in EMRA, CD4+ mainly in CM and EM.

Germline V gives CDR1 MGHRA, CDR2 YSYEKL. Trimming left V 2 bases short and J 4 bases short, with 13 bases between. This CDR3 region has 15 residues. Constant-segment primers and 5'RACE yielded cDNA libraries for TCR alpha and TCR beta, each carrying sample barcodes and UMIs. MiXCR, run by TCRdb on the 5' RACE reads, gives a single entry per CDR3 protein. The sample comprises about 270,000 distinct CDR3 sequences, about 16% of which are singletons, and roughly 23% rests with the top ten. The sequenced sample consisted of PBMCs or a T cell subset sorted from them (not recorded which). This clonotype was obtained from a man between 18 and 29 years old who had mild COVID-19 (a few samples of this study predate the infection). Cell type and time point are not known. The chain is built from TRBV4-1 and TRBJ2-3; D is perhaps TRBD2 (5 bases). CDR3 in amino acids: CASSQTQTGADTQYF. The CDR3 DNA reads as TGCGCCAGCAGCCAAACCCAAACCGGGGCAGATACGCAGTATTTT.